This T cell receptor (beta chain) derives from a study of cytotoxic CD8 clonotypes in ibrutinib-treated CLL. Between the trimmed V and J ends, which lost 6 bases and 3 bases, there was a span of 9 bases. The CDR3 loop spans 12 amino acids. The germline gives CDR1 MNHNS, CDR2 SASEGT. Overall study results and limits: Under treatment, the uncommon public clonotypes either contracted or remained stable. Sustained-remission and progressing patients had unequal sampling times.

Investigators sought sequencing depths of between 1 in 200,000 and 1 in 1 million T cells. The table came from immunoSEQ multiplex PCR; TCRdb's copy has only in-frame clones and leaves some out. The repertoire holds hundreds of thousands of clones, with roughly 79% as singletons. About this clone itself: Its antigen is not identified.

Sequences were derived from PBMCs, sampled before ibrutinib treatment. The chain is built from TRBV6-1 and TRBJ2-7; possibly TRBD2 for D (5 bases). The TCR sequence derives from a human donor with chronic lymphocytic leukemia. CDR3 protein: CASRGVVYEQYF. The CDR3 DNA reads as TGTGCCAGCAGGGGAGTTGTCTACGAGCAGTACTTC.